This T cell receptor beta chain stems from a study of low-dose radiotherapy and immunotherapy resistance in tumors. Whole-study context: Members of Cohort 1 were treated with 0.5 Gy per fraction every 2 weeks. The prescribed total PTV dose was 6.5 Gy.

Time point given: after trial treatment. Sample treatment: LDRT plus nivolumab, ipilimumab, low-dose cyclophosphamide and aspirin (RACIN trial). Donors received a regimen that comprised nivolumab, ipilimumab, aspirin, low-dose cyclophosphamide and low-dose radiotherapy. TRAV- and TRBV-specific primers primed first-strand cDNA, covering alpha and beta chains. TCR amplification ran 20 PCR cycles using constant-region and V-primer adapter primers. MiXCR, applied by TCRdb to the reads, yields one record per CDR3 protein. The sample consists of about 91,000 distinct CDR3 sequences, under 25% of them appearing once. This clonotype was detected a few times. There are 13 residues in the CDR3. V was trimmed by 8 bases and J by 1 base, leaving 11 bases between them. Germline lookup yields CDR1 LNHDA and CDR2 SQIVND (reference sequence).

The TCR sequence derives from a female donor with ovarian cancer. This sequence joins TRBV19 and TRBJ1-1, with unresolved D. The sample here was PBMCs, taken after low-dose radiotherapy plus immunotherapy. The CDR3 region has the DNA TGTGCCAGTCGGCAGGCCCCGAACACTGAAGCTTTCTTT. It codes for CASRQAPNTEAFF.